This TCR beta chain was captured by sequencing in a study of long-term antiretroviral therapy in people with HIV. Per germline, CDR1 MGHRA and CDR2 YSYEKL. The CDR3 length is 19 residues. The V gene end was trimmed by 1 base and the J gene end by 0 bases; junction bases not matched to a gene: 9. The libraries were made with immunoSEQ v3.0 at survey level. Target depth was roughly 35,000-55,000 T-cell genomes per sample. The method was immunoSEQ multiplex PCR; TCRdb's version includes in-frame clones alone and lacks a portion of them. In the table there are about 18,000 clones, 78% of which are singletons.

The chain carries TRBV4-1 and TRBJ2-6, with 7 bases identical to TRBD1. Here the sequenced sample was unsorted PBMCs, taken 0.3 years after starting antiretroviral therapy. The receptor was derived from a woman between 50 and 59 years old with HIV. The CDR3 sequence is CASSQGQGTVISGANVLTF. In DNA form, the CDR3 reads TGCGCCAGCAGCCAAGGGCAGGGGACAGTTATCTCTGGGGCCAACGTCCTGACTTTC.